The clone carrying this TCR beta chain occurred a few times. The record originates from a study of T-cell memory formation after mild COVID-19. The CDR3 totals 13 residues. Trimming stripped 11 bases from V and 4 bases from J, with 15 bases between. In germline, CDR1 is MNHNY, CDR2 SVGAGI (reference sequence). TCRdb reprocessed the 5' RACE reads with MiXCR, giving one entry per CDR3 protein. The sample has over 350,000 distinct CDR3 sequences, about 15% seen once; the top ten hold approximately 21%. This receptor was taken from a man between 18 and 29 years old who had mild COVID-19 (a few samples of this study predate the infection). Cell type and time point are not known. Sequencing was performed on PBMCs or a T cell subset sorted from them (not recorded which). The chain has TRBV6-6 and TRBJ1-5; D is unclear. The CDR3 region has the DNA TGTGCCGGACGTACGGACCAAAATCAGCCCCAGCATTTT. Encoded protein: CAGRTDQNQPQHF.